One and the same sample provided the 18 T cell receptor beta chains below, sequenced in a study of blood T cell repertoires in COVID-19. TCRdb's table, derived via immunoSEQ multiplex PCR, lists solely in-frame clones and lacks some. Of 90,000 to 130,000 clones in the sample, more than 75% were seen once. Sequenced sample: peripheral blood. These receptors all come from a woman aged 45-60 years with acute or convalescent COVID-19.

The chain recombines TRBV6-5 with TRBJ1-1; D is perhaps TRBD1 (5 bases). This CDR3 is 12 amino acids long. Germline values: CDR1 MNHEY, CDR2 SVGAGI. Trimming took 7 bases from V and 4 from J, leaving 10 bases between them. The CDR3 loop reads CASTRGGTEAFF. The CDR3 region has the DNA TGTGCCAGCACGAGGGGAGGCACTGAAGCTTTCTTT.

This clone was counted only a few times. The chain links TRBV3-1 (or the pseudogene TRBV3-2) to TRBJ2-7, with 7 bases that match TRBD2. V dropped 1 base and J dropped 4; count of bases not matched to a gene: 4. Germline V lookup: CDR1 LGHDT, CDR2 YNNKEL (reference sequence). This CDR3 has 14 amino acids. CDR3 sequence reads: CASSQAGGSYEQYF. The CDR3 DNA sequence: TGTGCCAGCAGCCAAGCCGGCGGGAGTTACGAGCAGTACTTC.

The chain has TRBV2 and TRBJ2-7, with TRBD2 matching 8 bases. V lost 6 bases and J lost 6; bases outside the gene matches: 10. CDR1 and CDR2 from the germline V gene are SNHLY and FYNNEI. There are 14 residues in the CDR3. The CDR3 bases are TGTGCCAGCAGAACGGGAGGGCCTGTTGGCGAGCAGTACTTC. Its translation is CASRTGGPVGEQYF.

The rearrangement uses TRBV19 and TRBJ1-3; TRBD1 aligns across 12 bases. Germline V CDR1 and CDR2: LNHDA, SQIVND (reference sequence). The CDR3 has 16 residues. V lost 5 bases and J lost 7; bases outside the gene matches: 9. The CDR3, as DNA: TGTGCCAGTAGTCCGACCGGGACAGGGGGCCAGAACACCATATATTTT. Translated, it gives CASSPTGTGGQNTIYF.

The gene calls are TRBV7-2 and TRBJ1-2, with 8 positions matching TRBD1. This CDR3 contains 14 residues. V shed 6 bases, J shed 7 bases, and the junction held 10 bases outside the gene matches. Germline loops: CDR1 SGHTA, CDR2 FQGNSA. CDR3 nucleotide sequence: TGTGCCAGCAGACGCTCCTCCGGGACAGGTGGCTACACCTTC. Amino acid sequence: CASRRSSGTGGYTF.

V is TRBV5-1 and J is TRBJ1-2; 10 bases fit TRBD1. V lost 8 bases to trimming and J lost 6 bases; unmatched junction nucleotides: 10. The CDR3 totals 14 residues. Per the germline V gene, CDR1 is SGHRS and CDR2 is YFSETQ. Here the CDR3 reads CASTLGQGEDGYTF. DNA for the CDR3: TGCGCCAGTACTCTCGGACAGGGGGAGGATGGCTACACCTTC.

V gene TRBV11-1 combines with J gene TRBJ1-1; D may be TRBD1 (5 bases). This CDR3 region has 11 residues. CDR1 and CDR2 (germline): SGHAT, FQDESV (reference sequence). Deletions cut 1 base from V and 9 bases from J, with 6 bases between. The CDR3 nucleotides are TGTGCCAGCAGCTTAGGACAGCAAGCTTTCTTT. It is translated as CASSLGQQAFF.

The chain is built from TRBV6-1 and TRBJ1-5; possibly TRBD1 for D (5 bases). CDR3 length equals 16 residues. Germline V gives CDR1 MNHNS, CDR2 SASEGT. V was trimmed by 2 bases and J by 2 bases, leaving 13 bases between them. CDR3 residues: CASSERGRVGNQPQHF. The DNA of the CDR3 is TGTGCCAGCAGTGAAAGGGGCAGGGTAGGCAATCAGCCCCAGCATTTT.

The rearrangement links TRBV10-1 to TRBJ2-7; D remains unclear. Germline assignment: CDR1 WNHNN and CDR2 SYGVQD (reference sequence). Deletions cut 3 bases from V and 3 bases from J, with 9 bases between. The CDR3 length is 13 residues. The CDR3 is CASSDGSGYEQYF. The CDR3 DNA sequence: TGCGCCAGCAGTGATGGGTCGGGCTACGAGCAGTACTTC.

V usage is TRBV18 and J usage is TRBJ1-2, with TRBD1 matching 7 bases. The germline gives CDR1 KGHSH, CDR2 LQKENI. V was clipped by 1 base and J by 5 bases; unmatched bases: 7. The CDR3 length is 15 residues. The CDR3 sequence is CASSPLGQPEYGYTF. The CDR3 DNA reads TGTGCCAGCTCACCACTGGGACAGCCAGAGTATGGCTACACCTTC.

The V gene is TRBV6-6, the J gene TRBJ1-4; tentative D call: TRBD1 (5 bases). Germline V gene lookup returns CDR1 MNHNY and CDR2 SVGAGI (reference sequence). Trimming stripped 9 bases from V and 7 bases from J, with 12 bases between. The CDR3 contains 12 residues. CDR3 sequence: CASCGGVEKLFF. CDR3 in DNA: TGTGCCAGTTGCGGGGGTGTTGAAAAACTGTTTTTT.

V gene TRBV4-1 combines with J gene TRBJ2-7; 8 positions match TRBD1. The V gene's germline CDR1 is MGHRA and CDR2 YSYEKL. Trimming cost V 0 bases and J 4 bases; bases outside gene matches: 5. CDR3 size: 15 residues. The CDR3 nucleotides are TGCGCCAGCAGCCAAGATCGACAGGGGAGGTACGAGCAGTACTTC. This gives the protein CASSQDRQGRYEQYF.

The chain uses TRBV30 and TRBJ2-2; 7 bases align to TRBD1. In germline, CDR1 is GTSNPN, CDR2 SVGIG (reference sequence). The CDR3 has 14 amino acids. With V trimmed by 4 bases and J by 1 base, 3 bases remained unmatched. The CDR3 region has the DNA TGTGCCTGGACACGACAGGGGAACACCGGGGAGCTGTTTTTT. This codes for CAWTRQGNTGELFF.

The gene calls are TRBV15 and TRBJ2-5, with 14 bases identical to TRBD2. In germline, CDR1 is LNHNV, CDR2 YYDKDF (reference sequence). The CDR3 contains 16 residues. The V segment lost 5 bases and the J segment 5 bases; nucleotides outside the gene matches: 7. The CDR3 sequence is CATSETSGRVWETQYF. DNA of the CDR3: TGTGCCACCAGCGAGACTAGCGGGAGGGTGTGGGAGACCCAGTACTTC. Full variable domain (rest looked up from reference TRBV15 and TRBJ2-5): DAMVIQNPRYQVTQFGKPVTLSCSQTLNHNVMYWYQQKSSQAPKLLFHYYDKDFNNEADTPDNFQSRRPNTSFCFLDIRSPGLGDTAMYLCATSETSGRVWETQYFGPGTRLLVL.

V and J are TRBV6-2 or TRBV6-3 and TRBJ1-5, with D perhaps matching TRBD1 (5 bases). The V gene lost 4 bases and the J gene lost 2 bases, with 12 bases spanning the gap. Germline CDR1 and CDR2: MNHEY and SVGEGT. This CDR3 is built from 15 residues. The CDR3 loop reads CASSSGGGGNQPQHF. The CDR3, as DNA: TGTGCCAGCAGTTCGGGGGGGGGAGGCAATCAGCCCCAGCATTTT.

The chain is built from TRBV5-8 and TRBJ1-2; 10 positions match TRBD1. The germline CDR1 and CDR2 sequences are SGHTS and YDEGEE. The J segment lost 0 bases and the V segment lost 3 bases, leaving 5 bases of the junction unmatched. The CDR3 consists of 16 residues. The DNA for the CDR3 is TGTGCCAGCAGCTGGGACAGGGGAGGTTCTAACTATGGCTACACCTTC. Its translation: CASSWDRGGSNYGYTF.

This chain connects TRBV29-1 to TRBJ2-5, with D uncertain. The CDR3 runs 12 residues. Germline V gene lookup returns CDR1 SQVTM and CDR2 ANQGSEA. V dropped 1 base and J dropped 4 bases, with 7 bases sitting between them. As DNA, the CDR3 is TGCAGCGTTGAAGGCACGGGAGAGACCCAGTACTTC. Its protein is CSVEGTGETQYF. Complete variable domain (other parts from reference TRBV29-1 and TRBJ2-5): SAVISQKPSRDICQRGTSLTIQCQVDSQVTMMFWYRQQPGQSLTLIATANQGSEATYESGFVIDKFPISRPNLTFSTLTVSNMSPEDSSIYLCSVEGTGETQYFGPGTRLLVL.

V usage is TRBV5-4 and J usage is TRBJ2-1; D is ambiguous. V was cut by 0 bases and J by 9 bases, with 10 bases left in between. This CDR3 contains 13 residues. CDR1 is SGHNT and CDR2 is YYREEE in the germline V gene (reference sequence). The CDR3 DNA follows: TGTGCCAGCAGCTTGGGTGCGGAAGGTGAGCAGTTCTTC. Protein sequence: CASSLGAEGEQFF.